A selection of T cell receptor beta chains follows, all from one sample in a study of OX40 agonist ivuxolimab in advanced cancers. Sequenced by immunoSEQ multiplex PCR; TCRdb stores in-frame clones only, minus some. The sample consists of roughly 58,000 clones, 77% of them appearing once. The source was CD4+ or CD8+ T cells sorted from blood, collected in a trial of the OX40 agonist ivuxolimab. Receptors were obtained from an adult with an advanced solid tumor such as melanoma, head and neck, liver or kidney cancer. Each CDR3 is given without its conserved first and last residue.

j_call,v_call,cdr3_aa
TRBJ2-3,TRBV11-3,ASSPGSHLTDTQY
TRBJ1-2,TRBV7-3,ASRPQGVPNYGYT
TRBJ2-2,TRBV11-2,ASRRTSGNTGELF
TRBJ1-2,TRBV7-2,ASSINNQGAET
TRBJ2-2,TRBV7-9,ASSLASWTLSGELF
TRBJ1-2,TRBV19,ASKVPDRGGTNYGYT
TRBJ2-1,TRBV7-2,ASRKVAGGGQF
TRBJ2-4,TRBV6-6,ASNPAGRIQY
TRBJ1-1,TRBV4-1,ASSRGGGADTEAF
TRBJ2-7,TRBV5-4,ASSFRLRRDEQY
TRBJ2-7,TRBV28,ASSWGRGEQY
TRBJ2-3,TRBV19,ASSTIAGAGTDTQY
TRBJ2-1,TRBV11-3,ASSWGTSNEQF
TRBJ2-6,TRBV5-5,ASSLQTGTGGWANVLT
TRBJ1-1,TRBV7-8,ASSLAQSLNTEAF
TRBJ1-5,TRBV5-8,ASSSDHNQPQH
TRBJ1-2,TRBV19,ATAPGQGPYGYT
TRBJ2-3,TRBV7-3,ASSLGRGSADTQY
TRBJ2-7,TRBV10-2,ASFGSGRVSYEQY
TRBJ2-1,TRBV5-1,ASSLPDSYNEQF
TRBJ2-7,TRBV28,ASSLQGSEQY
TRBJ2-3,TRBV7-3,ASSRDSRTDTQY
TRBJ1-1,TRBV6-6,ASSRPELYTEAF
TRBJ1-2,TRBV5-4,ASSLAAAWGNYGYT
TRBJ2-5,TRBV6-1,ASSEEWGDQETQY
TRBJ1-2,TRBV7-2,ASSPDYRSYGYT
TRBJ2-1,TRBV6-1,ASSAKPTRLAGRNEQF
TRBJ2-1,TRBV28,ASNGLYNEQF
TRBJ2-1,TRBV9,ASSLGLAGGQYNEQF
TRBJ2-7,TRBV7-9,ASSLGLAGGYVAYEQY
TRBJ2-3,TRBV7-9,ASSLATTDTQY
TRBJ2-5,TRBV7-6,ASSLGLSGRALETQY
TRBJ2-6,TRBV30,AWDRVRGANVLT
TRBJ2-4,TRBV5-1,ASSLAPDSLPKSKNIQY
TRBJ1-2,TRBV5-1,ASSLEAGSGYT
TRBJ2-1,TRBV7-8,ASSHGTGTYNEQF
TRBJ1-3,TRBV6-1,ASSDGGYFSSGNTIY
TRBJ2-1,TRBV11-2,ASATGGSGSTYNEQF
TRBJ2-2,TRBV25-1,ASSERQGGTGELF
TRBJ1-5,TRBV28,ASRQGFNQPQH
TRBJ1-2,TRBV5-4,ASSGHGQGNYGYT
TRBJ2-3,TRBV5-4,ASSEQGTDTQY
TRBJ2-2,TRBV7-3,ASSRFGAETGELF
TRBJ1-2,TRBV5-5,ASSPNAGTNYGYT
TRBJ1-3,TRBV4-3,ASSPLSSGNTIY
TRBJ2-3,TRBV10-1,ASSRTASTDTQY
TRBJ2-7,TRBV20-1,SATYEQY
TRBJ1-2,TRBV25-1,ASSAGQGLANYGYT
TRBJ1-1,TRBV5-6,ASSGGRDTEAF
TRBJ1-1,TRBV18,ASSPLWMNTEAF
TRBJ2-1,TRBV7-6,ASSSRGGPYNEQF
TRBJ2-1,TRBV9,ASSAPGLAGAYNEQF
-,TRBV10-3,AISEGMGSEQY
TRBJ1-5,TRBV7-8,ASSLGRTGGNQPQH
TRBJ1-1,TRBV25-1,ASSERGGNTEAF
TRBJ2-7,TRBV7-2,ASSLDQGQTYEQY
TRBJ1-2,TRBV27,ASSLKSLTGGYGYT
TRBJ2-7,TRBV6-1,ASSGAYGQGFSYEQY
TRBJ1-5,TRBV15,ATSTFGGNQPQH
TRBJ2-7,TRBV6-5,ASSSRGKAHEQY